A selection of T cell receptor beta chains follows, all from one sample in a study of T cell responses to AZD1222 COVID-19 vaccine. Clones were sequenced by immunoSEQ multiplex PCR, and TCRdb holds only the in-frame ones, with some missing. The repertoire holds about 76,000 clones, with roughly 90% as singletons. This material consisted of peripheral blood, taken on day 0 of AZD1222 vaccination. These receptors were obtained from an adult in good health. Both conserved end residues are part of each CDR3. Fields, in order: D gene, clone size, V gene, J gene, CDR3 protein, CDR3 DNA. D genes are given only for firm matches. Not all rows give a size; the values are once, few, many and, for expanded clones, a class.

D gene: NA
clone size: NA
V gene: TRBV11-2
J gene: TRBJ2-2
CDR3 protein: CASSLGGNTGELFF
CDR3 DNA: TGTGCCAGCAGCTTAGGGGGCAACACCGGGGAGCTGTTTTTT

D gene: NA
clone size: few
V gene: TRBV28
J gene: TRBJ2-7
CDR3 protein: CASSLQTGTIKFREQYF
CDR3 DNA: TGTGCCAGCAGCCTCCAGACCGGGACCATTAAATTTCGCGAGCAGTACTTC

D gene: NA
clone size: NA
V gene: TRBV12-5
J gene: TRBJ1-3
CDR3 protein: CASGSGGNLGNTIYF
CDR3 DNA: TGTGCTAGTGGTTCAGGAGGAAACTTAGGAAACACCATATATTTT

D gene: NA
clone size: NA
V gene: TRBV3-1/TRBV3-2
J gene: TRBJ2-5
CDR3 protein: CASSQGWTQYF
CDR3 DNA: TGTGCCAGCAGCCAAGGATGGACCCAGTACTTC

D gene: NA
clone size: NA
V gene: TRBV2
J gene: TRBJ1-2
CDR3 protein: CASSPLQLSYYGYTF
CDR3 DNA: TGTGCCAGCAGTCCCCTACAGCTATCCTACTATGGCTACACCTTC

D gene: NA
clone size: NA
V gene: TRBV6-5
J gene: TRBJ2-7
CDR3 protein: CASRGGSSSYEQYF
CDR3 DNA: TGTGCCAGCAGGGGAGGTAGTTCTTCCTACGAGCAGTACTTC

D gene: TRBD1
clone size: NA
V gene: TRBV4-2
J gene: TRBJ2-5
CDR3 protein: CASSPGDRGIQETQYF
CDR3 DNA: TGTGCCAGCAGCCCAGGAGACAGGGGGATTCAAGAGACCCAGTACTTC

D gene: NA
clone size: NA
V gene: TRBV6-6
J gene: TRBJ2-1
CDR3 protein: CASSLAGGGGWNEQFF
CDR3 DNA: TGTGCCAGCAGCCTAGCCGGGGGCGGGGGTTGGAATGAGCAGTTCTTC

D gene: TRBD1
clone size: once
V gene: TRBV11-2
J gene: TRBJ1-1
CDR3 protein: CASRLGQGGSAFF
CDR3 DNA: TGTGCCAGCAGACTCGGACAGGGAGGGTCCGCTTTCTTT

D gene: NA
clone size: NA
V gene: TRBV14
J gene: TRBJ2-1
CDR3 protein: CASSHVAVYNEQFF
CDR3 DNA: TGTGCCAGCAGCCATGTAGCGGTATACAATGAGCAGTTCTTC

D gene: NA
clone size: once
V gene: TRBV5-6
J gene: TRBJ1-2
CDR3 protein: CASSFLGRDYGYTF
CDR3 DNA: TGTGCCAGCAGCTTCCTGGGGAGGGACTATGGCTACACCTTC

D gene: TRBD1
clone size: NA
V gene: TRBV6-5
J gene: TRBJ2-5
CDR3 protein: CASSQGADQYF
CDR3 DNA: TGTGCCAGCAGTCAGGGGGCCGACCAGTACTTC

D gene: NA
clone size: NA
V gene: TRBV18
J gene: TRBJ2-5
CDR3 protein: CASSPYQETQYF
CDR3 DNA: TGTGCCAGCTCACCATATCAAGAGACCCAGTACTTC

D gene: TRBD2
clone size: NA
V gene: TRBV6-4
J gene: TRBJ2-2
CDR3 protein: CASSVLAQATGELFF
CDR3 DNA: TGTGCCAGCAGTGTACTAGCGCAGGCTACCGGGGAGCTGTTTTTT

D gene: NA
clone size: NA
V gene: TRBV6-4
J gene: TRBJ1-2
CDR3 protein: CASSEQGYGYTF
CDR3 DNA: TGTGCCAGCAGTGAACAAGGCTATGGCTACACCTTC

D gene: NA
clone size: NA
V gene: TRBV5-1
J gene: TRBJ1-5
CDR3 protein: CASSLGGDDQPQHF
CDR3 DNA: TGCGCCAGCAGCTTGGGAGGGGACGATCAGCCCCAGCATTTT

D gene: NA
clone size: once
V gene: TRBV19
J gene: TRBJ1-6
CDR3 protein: CASRVAGENSPLHF
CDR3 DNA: TGTGCCAGTAGAGTCGCAGGGGAGAATTCACCCCTCCACTTT

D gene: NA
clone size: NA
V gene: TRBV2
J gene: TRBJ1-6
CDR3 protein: CASSRGPLHF
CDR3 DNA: TGTGCCAGCAGTCGAGGACCCCTCCACTTT

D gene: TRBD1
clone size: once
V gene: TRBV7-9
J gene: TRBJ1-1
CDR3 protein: CASSFQGVNTEAFF
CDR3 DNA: TGTGCCAGCAGCTTCCAGGGGGTTAACACTGAAGCTTTCTTT

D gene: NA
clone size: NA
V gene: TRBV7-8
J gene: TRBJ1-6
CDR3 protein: CASSQTSQRNSPLHF
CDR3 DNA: TGTGCCAGCAGCCAGACCAGTCAACGGAATTCACCCCTCCACTTT

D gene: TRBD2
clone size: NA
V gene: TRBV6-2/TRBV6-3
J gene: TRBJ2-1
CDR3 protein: CASSKLAGGYNEQFF
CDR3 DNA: TGTGCCAGCAGCAAACTAGCGGGAGGGTACAATGAGCAGTTCTTC

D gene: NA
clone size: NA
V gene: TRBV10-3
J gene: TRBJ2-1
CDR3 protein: CAISEQLGSGDEQFF
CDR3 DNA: TGTGCCATCAGTGAGCAGCTCGGGAGTGGCGATGAGCAGTTCTTC

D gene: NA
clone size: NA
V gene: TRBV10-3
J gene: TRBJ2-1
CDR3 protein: CAISEYGTTSSYNEQFF
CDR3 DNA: TGTGCCATCAGCGAGTACGGTACAACGAGCTCCTACAATGAGCAGTTCTTC

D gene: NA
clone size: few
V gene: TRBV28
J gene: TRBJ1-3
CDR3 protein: CASTSRNPGNTIYF
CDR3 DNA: TGTGCCAGCACCAGCCGGAACCCTGGAAACACCATATATTTT

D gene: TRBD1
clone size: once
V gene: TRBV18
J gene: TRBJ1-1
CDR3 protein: CASSLSGQGGTEAFF
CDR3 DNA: TGTGCCAGCTCATTGTCCGGACAGGGGGGCACTGAAGCTTTCTTT

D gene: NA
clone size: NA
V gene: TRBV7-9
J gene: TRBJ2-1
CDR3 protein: CASSLNQGTRQFF
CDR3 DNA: TGTGCCAGCAGCTTAAACCAGGGGACGCGACAGTTCTTC

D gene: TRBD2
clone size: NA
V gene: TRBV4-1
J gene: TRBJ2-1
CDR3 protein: CASSQLGRDEQFF
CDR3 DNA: TGCGCCAGCAGCCAACTAGGGAGGGATGAGCAGTTCTTC

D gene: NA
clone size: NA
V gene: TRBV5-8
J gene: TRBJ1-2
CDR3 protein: CASSLDPRLRIHTF
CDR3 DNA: TGTGCCAGCAGCTTGGACCCGAGACTGAGAATCCACACCTTC

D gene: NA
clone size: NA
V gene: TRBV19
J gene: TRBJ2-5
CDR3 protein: CASTGRGRPGDGLETQYF
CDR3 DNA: TGTGCCAGTACTGGCAGGGGGAGACCGGGAGATGGTTTAGAGACCCAGTACTTC

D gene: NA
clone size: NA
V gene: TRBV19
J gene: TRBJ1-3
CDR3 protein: CASSQGPISGNTIYF
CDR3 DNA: TGTGCCAGTTCTCAGGGCCCTATCTCTGGAAACACCATATATTTT

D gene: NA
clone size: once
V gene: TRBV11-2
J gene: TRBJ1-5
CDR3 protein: CASSSDRHGGPQHF
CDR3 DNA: TGTGCCAGCAGCTCTGACAGGCACGGCGGTCCCCAGCATTTT

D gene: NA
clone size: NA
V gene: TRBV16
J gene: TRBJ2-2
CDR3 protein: CASSLWGRNTGELFF
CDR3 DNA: TGTGCCAGCAGCCTTTGGGGCAGGAACACCGGGGAGCTGTTTTTT

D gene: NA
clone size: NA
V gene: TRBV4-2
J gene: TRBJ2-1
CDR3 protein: CASSQERGNEQFF
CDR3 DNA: TGTGCCAGCAGCCAAGAACGCGGGAATGAGCAGTTCTTC